One T cell receptor beta chain is described in this entry. This specimen belongs to a study of blood T cell repertoires in COVID-19. Overall study context: In each case, the material was cDNA or gDNA derived from T cells, B-cell-depleted T cells, or PBMCs.

This CDR3 spans 17 amino acids. The repertoire was sequenced with immunoSEQ multiplex PCR; TCRdb's copy has only in-frame clones and lacks some. The sample holds approximately 290,000 clones, 75% to 90% seen once. The receptor was derived from a young man with acute or convalescent COVID-19. The sequenced material came from peripheral blood. V gene TRBV21-1 combines with J gene TRBJ2-3; TRBD2, the table's D call, was not compared with the DNA. TRBV21-1 is an annotated pseudogene. The CDR3 spells CASSKTPRTSCTDTQYF. The CDR3 nucleotides are TGTGCCAGCAGCAAAACGCCTAGGACTAGTTGCACAGATACGCAGTATTTT.